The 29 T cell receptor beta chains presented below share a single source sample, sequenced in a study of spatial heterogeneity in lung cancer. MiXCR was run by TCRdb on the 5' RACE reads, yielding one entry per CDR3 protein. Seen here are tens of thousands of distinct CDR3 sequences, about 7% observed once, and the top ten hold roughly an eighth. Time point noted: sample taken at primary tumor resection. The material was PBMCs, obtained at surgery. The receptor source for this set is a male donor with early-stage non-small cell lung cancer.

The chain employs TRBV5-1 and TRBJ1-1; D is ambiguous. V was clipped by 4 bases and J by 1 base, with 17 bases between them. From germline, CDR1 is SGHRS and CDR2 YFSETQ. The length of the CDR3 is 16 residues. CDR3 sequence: CASSRSAENWNTEAFF. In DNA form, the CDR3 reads TGCGCCAGCAGCAGATCGGCGGAGAATTGGAACACTGAAGCTTTCTTT.

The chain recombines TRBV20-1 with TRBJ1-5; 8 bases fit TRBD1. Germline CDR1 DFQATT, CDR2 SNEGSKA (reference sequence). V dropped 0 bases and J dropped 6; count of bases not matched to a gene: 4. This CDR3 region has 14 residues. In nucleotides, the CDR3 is TGCAGTGCTAGAGATGACAGGGGCAGTCAGCCCCAGCATTTT. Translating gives CSARDDRGSQPQHF.

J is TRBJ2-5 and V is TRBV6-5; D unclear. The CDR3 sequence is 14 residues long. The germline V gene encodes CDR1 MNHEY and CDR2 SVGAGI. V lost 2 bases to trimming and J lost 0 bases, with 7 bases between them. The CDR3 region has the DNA TGTGCCAGCAGTTACGAGCGCCACCAAGAGACCCAGTACTTC. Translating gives CASSYERHQETQYF.

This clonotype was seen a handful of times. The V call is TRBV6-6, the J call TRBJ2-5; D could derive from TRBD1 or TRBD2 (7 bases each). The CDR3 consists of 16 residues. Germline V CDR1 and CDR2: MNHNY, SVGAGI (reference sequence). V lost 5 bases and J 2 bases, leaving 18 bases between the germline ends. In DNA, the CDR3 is TGTGCCAGCAGTCTGGGAGGGGGCTCGGGGCAAGAGACCCAGTACTTC. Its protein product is CASSLGGGSGQETQYF.

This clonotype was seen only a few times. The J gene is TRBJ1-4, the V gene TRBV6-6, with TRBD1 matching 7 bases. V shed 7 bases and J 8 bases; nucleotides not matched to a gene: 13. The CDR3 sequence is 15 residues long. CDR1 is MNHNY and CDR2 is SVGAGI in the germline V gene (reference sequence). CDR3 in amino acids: CASTSGDSWEEKLFF. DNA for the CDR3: TGTGCCAGCACTTCAGGGGACAGCTGGGAAGAAAAACTGTTTTTT.

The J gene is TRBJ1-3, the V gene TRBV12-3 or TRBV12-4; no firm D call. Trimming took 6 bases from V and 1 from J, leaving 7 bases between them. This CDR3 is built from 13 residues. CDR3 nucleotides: TGTGCCAGCAGGGTCTATTCTGGAAACACCATATATTTT. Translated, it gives CASRVYSGNTIYF.

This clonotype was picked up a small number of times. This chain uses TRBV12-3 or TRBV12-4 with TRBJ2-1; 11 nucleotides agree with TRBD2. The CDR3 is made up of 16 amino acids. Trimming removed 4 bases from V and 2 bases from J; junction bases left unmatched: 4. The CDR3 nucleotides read TGTGCCAGCAGTTCACTAGCGGGGGCCACCTACAATGAGCAGTTCTTC. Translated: CASSSLAGATYNEQFF.

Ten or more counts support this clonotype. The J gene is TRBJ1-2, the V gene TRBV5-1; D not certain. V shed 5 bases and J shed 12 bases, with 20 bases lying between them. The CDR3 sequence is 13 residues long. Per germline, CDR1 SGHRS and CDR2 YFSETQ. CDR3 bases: TGCGCCAGCAGGCCGGACCGACCCCCGATGGACACCTTC. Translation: CASRPDRPPMDTF.

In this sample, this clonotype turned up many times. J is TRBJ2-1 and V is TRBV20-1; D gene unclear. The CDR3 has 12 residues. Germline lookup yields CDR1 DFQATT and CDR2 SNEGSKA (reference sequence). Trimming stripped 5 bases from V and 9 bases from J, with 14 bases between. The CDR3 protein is CSASASLSEQFF. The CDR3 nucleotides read TGCAGTGCTTCTGCCTCACTCAGTGAGCAGTTCTTC.

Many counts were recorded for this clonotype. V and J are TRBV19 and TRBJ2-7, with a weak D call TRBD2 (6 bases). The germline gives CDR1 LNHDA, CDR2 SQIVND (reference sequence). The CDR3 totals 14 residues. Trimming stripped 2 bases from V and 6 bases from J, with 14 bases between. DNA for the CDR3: TGTGCCAGTAGTATACGGAGGGCCACATCCGAGCAGTACTTC. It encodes CASSIRRATSEQYF.

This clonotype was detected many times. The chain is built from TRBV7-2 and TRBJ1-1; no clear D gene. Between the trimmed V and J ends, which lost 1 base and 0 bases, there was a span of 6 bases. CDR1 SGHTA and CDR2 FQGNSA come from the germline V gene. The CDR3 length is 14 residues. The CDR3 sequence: CASSLDWVNTEAFF. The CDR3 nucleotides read TGTGCCAGCAGCTTAGACTGGGTGAACACTGAAGCTTTCTTT.

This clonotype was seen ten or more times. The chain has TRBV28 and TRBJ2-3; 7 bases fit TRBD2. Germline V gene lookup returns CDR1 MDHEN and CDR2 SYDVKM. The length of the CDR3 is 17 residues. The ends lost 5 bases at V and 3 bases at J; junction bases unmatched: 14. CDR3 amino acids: CASSPLGGGKSTDTQYF. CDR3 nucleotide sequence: TGTGCCAGCAGTCCCCTTGGGGGGGGGAAGTCAACAGATACGCAGTATTTT.

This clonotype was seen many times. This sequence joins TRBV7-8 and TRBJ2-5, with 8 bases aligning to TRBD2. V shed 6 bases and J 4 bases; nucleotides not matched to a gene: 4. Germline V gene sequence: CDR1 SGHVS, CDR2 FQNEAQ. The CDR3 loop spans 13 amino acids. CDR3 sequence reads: CASSRGGPETQYF. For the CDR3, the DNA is TGTGCCAGCAGTCGGGGGGGGCCAGAGACCCAGTACTTC.

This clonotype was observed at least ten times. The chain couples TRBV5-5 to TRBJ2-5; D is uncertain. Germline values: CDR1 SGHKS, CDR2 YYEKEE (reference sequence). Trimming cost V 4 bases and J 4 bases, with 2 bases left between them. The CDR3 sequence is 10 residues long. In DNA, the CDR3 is TGTGCCAGCAGCCTAGAGACCCAGTACTTC. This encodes CASSLETQYF.

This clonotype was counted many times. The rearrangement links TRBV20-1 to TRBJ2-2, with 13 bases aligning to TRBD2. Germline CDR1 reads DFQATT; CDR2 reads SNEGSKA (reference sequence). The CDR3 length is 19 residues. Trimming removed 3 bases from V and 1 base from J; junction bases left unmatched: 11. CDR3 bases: TGCAGTGCTAGTCCCGGGACTAGCGGGGTCCTCGAGAACACCGGGGAGCTGTTTTTT. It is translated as CSASPGTSGVLENTGELFF.

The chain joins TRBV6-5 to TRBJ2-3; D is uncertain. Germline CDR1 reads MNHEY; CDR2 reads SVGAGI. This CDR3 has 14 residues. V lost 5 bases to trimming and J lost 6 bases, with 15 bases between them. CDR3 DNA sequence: TGTGCCAGCAGTCGTGAGCCGGCAAGGGATACGCAGTATTTT. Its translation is CASSREPARDTQYF.

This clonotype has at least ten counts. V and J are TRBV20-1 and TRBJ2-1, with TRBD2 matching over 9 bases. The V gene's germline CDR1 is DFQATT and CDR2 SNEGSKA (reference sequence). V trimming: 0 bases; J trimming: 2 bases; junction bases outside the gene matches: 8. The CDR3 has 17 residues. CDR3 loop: CSARDRRLAAPYNEQFF. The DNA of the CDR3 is TGCAGTGCTAGAGACCGAAGACTAGCGGCCCCCTACAATGAGCAGTTCTTC.

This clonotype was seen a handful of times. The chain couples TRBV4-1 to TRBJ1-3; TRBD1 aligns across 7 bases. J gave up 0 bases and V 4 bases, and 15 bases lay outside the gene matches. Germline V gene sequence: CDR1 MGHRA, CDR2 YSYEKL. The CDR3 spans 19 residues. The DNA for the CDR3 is TGCGCCAGCAGCCGACCGGGACAGCACCTCCTAAACTCTGGAAACACCATATATTTT. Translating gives CASSRPGQHLLNSGNTIYF.

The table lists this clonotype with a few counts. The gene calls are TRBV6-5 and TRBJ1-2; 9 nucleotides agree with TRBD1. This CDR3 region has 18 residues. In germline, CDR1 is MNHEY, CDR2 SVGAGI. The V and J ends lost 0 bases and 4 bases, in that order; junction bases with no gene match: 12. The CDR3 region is CASSYSGPGTGIGYGYTF. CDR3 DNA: TGTGCCAGCAGTTACTCGGGTCCCGGGACAGGGATCGGCTATGGCTACACCTTC.

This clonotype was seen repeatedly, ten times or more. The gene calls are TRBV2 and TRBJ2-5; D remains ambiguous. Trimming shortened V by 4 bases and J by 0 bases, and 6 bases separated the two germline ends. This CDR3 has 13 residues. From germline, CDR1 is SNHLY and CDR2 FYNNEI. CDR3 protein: CASSVPYQETQYF. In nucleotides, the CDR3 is TGTGCCAGCAGTGTTCCGTACCAAGAGACCCAGTACTTC.

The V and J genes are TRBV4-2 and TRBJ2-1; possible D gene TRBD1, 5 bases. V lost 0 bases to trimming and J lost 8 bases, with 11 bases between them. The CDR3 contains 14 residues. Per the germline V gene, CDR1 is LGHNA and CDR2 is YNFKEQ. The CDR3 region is CASSQEWQGHEQFF. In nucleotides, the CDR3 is TGTGCCAGCAGCCAAGAATGGCAGGGTCATGAGCAGTTCTTC.

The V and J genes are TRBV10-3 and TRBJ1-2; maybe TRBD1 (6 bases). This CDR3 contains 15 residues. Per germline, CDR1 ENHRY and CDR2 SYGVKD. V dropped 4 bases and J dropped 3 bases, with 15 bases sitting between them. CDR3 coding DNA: TGTGCCATCAGTGTGGGGACATCGGCTTACTATGGCTACACCTTC. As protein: CAISVGTSAYYGYTF.

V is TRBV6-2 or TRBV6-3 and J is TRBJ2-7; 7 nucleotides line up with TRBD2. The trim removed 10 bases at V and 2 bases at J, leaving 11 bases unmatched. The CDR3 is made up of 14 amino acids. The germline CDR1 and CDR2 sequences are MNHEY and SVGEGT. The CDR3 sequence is CATTSRGTTYEQYF. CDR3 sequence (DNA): TGTGCCACGACTAGCCGGGGAACCACCTACGAGCAGTACTTC.

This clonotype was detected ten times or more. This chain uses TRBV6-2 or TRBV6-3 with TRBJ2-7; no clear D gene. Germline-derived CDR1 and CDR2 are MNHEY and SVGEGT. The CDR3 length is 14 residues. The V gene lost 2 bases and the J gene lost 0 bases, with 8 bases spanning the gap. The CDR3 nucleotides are TGTGCCAGCAGTTACCCCAGCGACTCCTACGAGCAGTACTTC. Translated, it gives CASSYPSDSYEQYF.

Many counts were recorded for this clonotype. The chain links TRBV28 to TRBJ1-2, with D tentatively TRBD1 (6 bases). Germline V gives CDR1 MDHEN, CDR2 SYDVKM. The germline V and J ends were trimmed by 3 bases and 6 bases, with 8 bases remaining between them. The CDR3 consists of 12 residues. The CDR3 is CASSFGGHGYTF. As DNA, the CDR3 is TGTGCCAGCAGTTTTGGGGGGCATGGCTACACCTTC.

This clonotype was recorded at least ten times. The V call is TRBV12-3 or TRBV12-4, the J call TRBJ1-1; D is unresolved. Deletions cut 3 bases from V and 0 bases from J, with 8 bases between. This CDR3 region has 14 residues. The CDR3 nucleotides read TGTGCCAGCAGTTTTGGTATTATGAACACTGAAGCTTTCTTT. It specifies CASSFGIMNTEAFF.

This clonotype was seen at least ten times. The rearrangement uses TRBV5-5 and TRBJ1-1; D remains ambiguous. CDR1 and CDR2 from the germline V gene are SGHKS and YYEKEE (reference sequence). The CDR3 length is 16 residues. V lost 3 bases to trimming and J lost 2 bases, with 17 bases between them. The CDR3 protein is CASSSPKWGLNTEAFF. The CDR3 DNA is TGTGCCAGCAGCTCGCCGAAATGGGGATTAAACACTGAAGCTTTCTTT.

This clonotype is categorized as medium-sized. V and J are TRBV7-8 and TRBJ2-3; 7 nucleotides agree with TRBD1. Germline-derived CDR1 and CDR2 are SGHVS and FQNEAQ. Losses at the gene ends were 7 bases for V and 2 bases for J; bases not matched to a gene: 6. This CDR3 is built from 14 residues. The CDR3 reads CASIRDSNTDTQYF. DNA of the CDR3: TGTGCCAGCATCAGGGACAGTAACACAGATACGCAGTATTTT.

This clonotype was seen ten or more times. Here the CDR3 DNA reads TGTGCCAGTGGCCCAAGGGGTCGTGGCAATCAGCCCCAGCATTTT. It specifies CASGPRGRGNQPQHF. The V and J genes are TRBV6-6 and TRBJ1-5; D possibly corresponds to TRBD1 (5 bases). The CDR3 length is 15 residues. The V gene lost 9 bases and the J gene lost 2 bases, with 17 bases spanning the gap. Germline CDR1 and CDR2: MNHNY and SVGAGI (reference sequence).